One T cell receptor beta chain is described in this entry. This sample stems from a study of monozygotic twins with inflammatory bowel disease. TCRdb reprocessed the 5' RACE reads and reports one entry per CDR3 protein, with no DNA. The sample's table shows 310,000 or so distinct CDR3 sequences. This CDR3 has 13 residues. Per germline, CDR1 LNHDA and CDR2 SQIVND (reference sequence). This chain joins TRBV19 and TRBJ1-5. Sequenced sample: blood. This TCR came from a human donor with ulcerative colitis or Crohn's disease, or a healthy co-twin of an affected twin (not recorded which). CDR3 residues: CASSIAGNQPQHF.